Following are 2 T cell receptor beta chains from one sample sequenced in a study of blood T cell repertoires in COVID-19. Profiling relied on immunoSEQ multiplex PCR, and the TCRdb table lists in-frame clones only, not all of them. The sample includes 250,000 or so clones, roughly 90% of them seen just once. The sequencing input was peripheral blood. The source is a woman aged 60-70 years with acute or convalescent COVID-19.

The CDR3 loop reads CASSLGLSGVSSYNSPLHF. CDR3 coding DNA: TGTGCCAGCAGCTTAGGTTTATCAGGGGTGAGCTCCTATAATTCACCCCTCCACTTT. The chain employs TRBV7-2 and TRBJ1-6, with TRBD1 as a possible D gene (6 bases). Looked up from germline, CDR1 is SGHTA and CDR2 is FQGNSA. V dropped 1 base and J dropped 0 bases, with 16 bases sitting between them. The CDR3 totals 19 residues.

The J gene is TRBJ1-1, the V gene TRBV3-1 (or the pseudogene TRBV3-2); 11 positions match TRBD1. This CDR3 is 14 amino acids long. The V segment lost 5 bases and the J segment 3 bases; nucleotides outside the gene matches: 2. Germline V gene sequence: CDR1 LGHDT, CDR2 YNNKEL (reference sequence). The CDR3 bases are TGTGCCAGCAGCTGGGGACAGGGGGACACTGAAGCTTTCTTT. Translation gives CASSWGQGDTEAFF.